The rows below give T cell receptor beta chains drawn from one sample of a study of neurological immune-mediated disorders. TCRdb re-called the 5' RACE reads with MiXCR, one entry per CDR3 protein. The table has about 38,000 distinct CDR3 sequences, roughly 11% seen once. The sequenced sample was PBMCs. The source is a man between 60 and 70 years old with HTLV-1-associated myelopathy (HAM/TSP). Each CDR3 is given with its conserved first and last residue. Each record gives: CDR3 length, J gene, D gene, V gene, CDR3 protein. A D gene is named only where the DNA matches it firmly.

12 TRBJ2-1 . TRBV20-1 CSARLANNEQFF
13 TRBJ2-7 TRBD1 TRBV12-3/TRBV12-4 CVSSYRGPYEQYF
15 TRBJ2-7 . TRBV12-3/TRBV12-4 CASSLRHYPSYEQYF
15 TRBJ1-3 . TRBV7-2 CASSFPPISGNTIYF
11 TRBJ1-1 . TRBV6-4 CASRRGTEAFF
13 TRBJ2-5 . TRBV7-9 CASSSGRRGTQYF
16 TRBJ2-3 TRBD1 TRBV12-3/TRBV12-4 CASSQGQSLLTDTQYF
14 TRBJ2-7 TRBD1 TRBV5-1 CASSVLGQGNEQYF
14 TRBJ1-5 . TRBV20-1 CSARGPNSNQPQHF
11 TRBJ2-1 . TRBV10-3 CAIRGGAEQFF
15 TRBJ2-5 TRBD2 TRBV7-9 CASSLRPSGQETQYF
16 TRBJ1-2 . TRBV28 CASSFSSDGVNYGYTF
12 TRBJ2-7 . TRBV7-9 CASTAGSYEQYF
12 TRBJ2-1 TRBD1 TRBV7-2 CASSPDRGKQFF
13 TRBJ1-1 . TRBV15 CATSRDSNTEAFF
14 TRBJ1-1 . TRBV7-9 CASSLVSRDQGAFF
14 TRBJ2-7 TRBD1 TRBV6-2/TRBV6-3 CASKPGTGSVRQYF
13 TRBJ2-1 . TRBV12-3/TRBV12-4 CASSLGLLDEQFF
14 TRBJ2-1 TRBD1 TRBV5-1 CASSQGQPSNEQFF
13 TRBJ1-1 TRBD1 TRBV29-1 CSVTRDRATEAFF
17 TRBJ1-1 TRBD1 TRBV4-2 CASSPYRDREMNTEAFF
13 TRBJ2-5 . TRBV2 CTSSLGTRETQYF
15 TRBJ1-1 TRBD1 TRBV12-3/TRBV12-4 CASSLSGQGNTEAFF
13 TRBJ2-5 . TRBV15 CAVSPRGGETQYF
15 TRBJ2-7 TRBD2 TRBV5-1 CASSFDSGRFYEQYF
15 TRBJ2-1 TRBD2 TRBV5-1 CASSRGDGTYNEQFF
13 TRBJ1-4 . TRBV7-8 CASAIGGQEKLFF
15 TRBJ1-1 TRBD1 TRBV20-1 CSATDRGRGDTEAFF
16 TRBJ2-2 . TRBV28 CASTSRGGRRTGELFF
15 TRBJ2-7 TRBD1 TRBV6-1 CASSRTGQGLYEQYF
15 TRBJ1-6 TRBD1 TRBV5-1 CASSLAQGYNSPLHF
17 TRBJ1-5 . TRBV7-3 CASSSVWGTVGNQPQHF
15 TRBJ2-2 . TRBV12-3/TRBV12-4 CASSPTGLHTGELFF
13 TRBJ2-7 . TRBV20-1 CSAMGTPGNEQYF
15 TRBJ1-2 TRBD1 TRBV10-3 CAISGGGQGASGYTF
13 TRBJ2-7 TRBD1 TRBV12-3/TRBV12-4 CASTAQGSYEQYF
13 TRBJ2-5 . TRBV12-3/TRBV12-4 CTSSEGLLETQYF
12 TRBJ2-7 . TRBV12-3/TRBV12-4 CASSLGRGEQYF
15 TRBJ2-2 . TRBV12-3/TRBV12-4 CASSFIGGGTGELFF
15 TRBJ1-4 TRBD1 TRBV4-1 CASSQERQGNEKLFF